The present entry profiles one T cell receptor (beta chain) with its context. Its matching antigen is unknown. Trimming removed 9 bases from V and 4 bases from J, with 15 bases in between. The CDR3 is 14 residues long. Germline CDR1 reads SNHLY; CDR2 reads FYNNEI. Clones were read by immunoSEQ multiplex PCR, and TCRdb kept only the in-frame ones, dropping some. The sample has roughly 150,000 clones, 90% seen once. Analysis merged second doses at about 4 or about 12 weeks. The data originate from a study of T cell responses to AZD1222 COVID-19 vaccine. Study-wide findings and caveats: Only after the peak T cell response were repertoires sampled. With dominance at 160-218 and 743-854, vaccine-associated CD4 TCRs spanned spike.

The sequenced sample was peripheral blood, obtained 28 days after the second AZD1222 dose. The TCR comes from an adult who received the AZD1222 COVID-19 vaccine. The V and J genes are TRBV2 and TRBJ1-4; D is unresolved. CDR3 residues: CASMKTLLNEKLFF. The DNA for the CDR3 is TGTGCCAGTATGAAGACACTCCTTAATGAAAAACTGTTTTTT.